These 19 T cell receptor beta chains share one sample of origin, sequenced in a study of cytomegalovirus exposure and HLA in healthy donors (dated by TCRdb to 2015 to 2018). The library was obtained by the immunoSEQ multiplex PCR assay. For the multiplex PCR, a mixture combining 60 forward primers for TCR Vbeta segments and 13 reverse primers for TCR Jbeta segments was used. Entries here come from immuneACCESS through TCRdb and include only in-frame sequences with V and J called. Some clones fail to appear in such tables; in the studies checked, an unresolved V gene covers under half of the shortfall, and the cause of the remainder is unknown. The sample includes about 150,000 clones, with approximately 80% observed a single time. 9.5% to 15% of the sample goes to the ten largest clones. The sequenced sample consisted of PBMCs. The receptors were gathered from a man between 25 and 39 years old in good health and CMV-seropositive.

This clone was detected only a few times. The V gene is TRBV2, the J gene TRBJ1-1, with unresolved D. Trimming pared 5 bases from V and 1 base from J, leaving 14 bases between. Germline V gene sequence: CDR1 SNHLY, CDR2 FYNNEI. The CDR3 loop spans 15 amino acids. CDR3 nucleotides: TGTGCCAGCAGTTCCCCCCAGTCGAAGAACACTGAAGCTTTCTTT. This codes for CASSSPQSKNTEAFF.

The chain employs TRBV2 and TRBJ1-1; D not certain. The germline gives CDR1 SNHLY, CDR2 FYNNEI. Trimming removed 8 bases at V and 6 bases at J, with 7 bases between. CDR3 length equals 10 residues. CDR3 DNA: TGTGCCAGCCCGAGCCCTGAAGCTTTCTTT. Its translation: CASPSPEAFF. The full variable domain, in which reference TRBV2 and TRBJ1-1 provide the parts outside the CDR3, is EPEVTQTPSHQVTQMGQEVILRCVPISNHLYFYWYRQILGQKVEFLVSFYNNEISEKSEIFDDQFSVERPDGSNFTLKIRSTKLEDSAMYFCASPSPEAFFGQGTRLTVV.

V gene TRBV5-1 combines with J gene TRBJ1-1, with TRBD1 matching over 10 bases. The trim removed 1 base at V and 2 bases at J, leaving 5 bases unmatched. Looked up from germline, CDR1 is SGHRS and CDR2 is YFSETQ. The CDR3 consists of 16 residues. The CDR3 sequence: CASSLSGTGANTEAFF. The CDR3 DNA is TGCGCCAGCAGCTTGTCCGGGACAGGGGCAAACACTGAAGCTTTCTTT.

Concerning this clone: Other nucleotide sequences in the sample specify the same CDR3. V and J are TRBV6-1 and TRBJ1-2; D uncertain. Germline CDR1 is MNHNS and CDR2 is SASEGT. Trimming took off 2 bases at V and 3 bases at J, with 19 bases between the two ends. The CDR3 extends over 17 amino acids. CDR3 residues: CASSEYGLAGAHYGYTF. The CDR3 DNA sequence: TGTGCCAGCAGTGAATACGGTCTTGCGGGTGCTCACTATGGCTACACCTTC.

V usage is TRBV2 and J usage is TRBJ1-2; D remains ambiguous. In germline, CDR1 is SNHLY, CDR2 FYNNEI. The CDR3 consists of 12 residues. Trimming removed 9 bases from V and 5 bases from J, with 13 bases in between. The DNA for the CDR3 is TGTGCCAGTCGGACGGAGGGATATGGCTACACCTTC. Its protein is CASRTEGYGYTF.

The chain is built from TRBV5-1 and TRBJ2-2, with 9 bases matching TRBD2. CDR1 is SGHRS and CDR2 is YFSETQ in the germline V gene. The CDR3 loop spans 16 amino acids. The V and J ends lost 0 bases and 1 base, in that order; junction bases with no gene match: 1. For the CDR3, the DNA is TGCGCCAGCAGCTTGGTTAGCGGGGGGAACACCGGGGAGCTGTTTTTT. Translated, it gives CASSLVSGGNTGELFF.

This clone was seen more than once but under ten times. V and J are TRBV5-1 and TRBJ1-1, with D unclear. The germline CDR1 and CDR2 sequences are SGHRS and YFSETQ. Between the trimmed V and J ends, which lost 0 bases and 2 bases, there was a span of 8 bases. The CDR3 has 14 amino acids. In DNA form, the CDR3 reads TGCGCCAGCAGCTTGGCCTTGCTAAACACTGAAGCTTTCTTT. It codes for CASSLALLNTEAFF.

This clone was counted only a few times. CDR3 nucleotide sequence: TGTGCCAGCAGTGAAGTACAGGGTAACTATGGCTACACCTTC. This sequence encodes CASSEVQGNYGYTF. V gene TRBV2 combines with J gene TRBJ1-2; a possible D gene is TRBD1 (6 bases). Trimming cost V 1 base and J 1 base, with 7 bases left between them. This CDR3 contains 14 residues. Germline loops: CDR1 SNHLY, CDR2 FYNNEI.

V and J are TRBV19 and TRBJ2-2; 12 bases agree with TRBD2. Germline trimming cut 0 bases from V and 6 bases from J; bases unmatched to any gene: 11. The CDR3 covers 19 residues. Germline V gene lookup returns CDR1 LNHDA and CDR2 SQIVND (reference sequence). In DNA, the CDR3 is TGTGCCAGTAGTATAGATGGGCTAGCGGGAGGGCCGAAGTCCGGGGAGCTGTTTTTT. Translated, it gives CASSIDGLAGGPKSGELFF. Full variable domain (outside the CDR3, taken from reference TRBV19 and TRBJ2-2): DGGITQSPKYLFRKEGQNVTLSCEQNLNHDAMYWYRQDPGQGLRLIYYSQIVNDFQKGDIAEGYSVSREKKESFPLTVTSAQKNPTAFYLCASSIDGLAGGPKSGELFFGEGSRLTVL.

The V and J genes are TRBV6-6 and TRBJ1-2, with 11 bases matching TRBD1. The CDR3 consists of 14 residues. Looked up from germline, CDR1 is MNHNY and CDR2 is SVGAGI (reference sequence). J was trimmed by 7 bases and V by 6 bases; bases with no gene match: 7. CDR3 protein: CASRPGQGVCGYTF. In nucleotides, the CDR3 is TGTGCCAGCAGACCGGGACAGGGGGTTTGTGGCTACACCTTC.

CDR3 residues: CATSRQGIGNEKLFF. CDR3 coding DNA: TGTGCCACCAGCAGGCAGGGGATTGGTAATGAAAAACTGTTTTTT. This chain links TRBV15 with TRBJ1-4, with D perhaps TRBD1 (6 bases). CDR1 and CDR2 (germline): LNHNV, YYDKDF (reference sequence). The CDR3 extends over 15 amino acids. Trimming shortened V by 3 bases and J by 4 bases, and 12 bases separated the two germline ends.

V usage is TRBV29-1 and J usage is TRBJ2-2; weak D call: TRBD2 (6 bases). Trimming removed 7 bases at V and 6 bases at J, with 18 bases between. CDR3 length equals 14 residues. CDR1 is SQVTM and CDR2 is ANQGSEA in the germline V gene. The CDR3 sequence: CSAQGGESPGELFF. CDR3 coding DNA: TGCAGCGCCCAAGGAGGGGAGTCCCCCGGGGAGCTGTTTTTT.

The chain links TRBV25-1 to TRBJ2-7; maybe TRBD2 (5 bases). Trimming pared 4 bases from V and 2 bases from J, leaving 12 bases between. This CDR3 has 14 amino acids. Germline-derived CDR1 and CDR2 are MGHDK and SYGVNS. The CDR3, as DNA: TGTGCCAGCAGTGGGCAACTAGGAACCTACGAGCAGTACTTC. Its translation is CASSGQLGTYEQYF.

This clone has a handful of counts. The chain combines TRBV5-1 with TRBJ2-1; a weak D match, TRBD2 (5 bases). Germline values: CDR1 SGHRS, CDR2 YFSETQ. The CDR3 extends over 14 amino acids. V lost 2 bases and J 7 bases, leaving 13 bases between the germline ends. The CDR3 nucleotides read TGCGCCAGCAGCTTATGGGGAGAGCATAATGAGCAGTTCTTC. Translation: CASSLWGEHNEQFF.

The gene calls are TRBV7-3 and TRBJ2-1; TRBD1 agrees at 8 bases. The germline CDR1 and CDR2 sequences are SGHTA and FQGTGA. Trimming cost V 0 bases and J 4 bases; bases outside gene matches: 8. The CDR3 totals 17 residues. The CDR3 reads CASSLTSGGGGYNEQFF. The DNA for the CDR3 is TGTGCCAGCAGCTTAACCTCAGGGGGCGGTGGGTACAATGAGCAGTTCTTC.

The J gene is TRBJ2-1, the V gene TRBV4-2; 7 bases are shared with TRBD1. Germline CDR1 and CDR2: LGHNA and YNFKEQ. The CDR3 loop spans 14 amino acids. V was clipped by 4 bases and J by 8 bases; unmatched bases: 8. In DNA, the CDR3 is TGTGCCAGCAGCCCCCACAGGGGATGGGATGAGCAGTTCTTC. Amino acids: CASSPHRGWDEQFF.

The rearrangement uses TRBV28 and TRBJ2-3; no reliable D call. CDR1 is MDHEN, CDR2 SYDVKM, per germline. The V and J ends lost 3 bases and 6 bases respectively, with 10 bases between them. CDR3 length: 13 residues. CDR3 in DNA: TGTGCCAGCAGTTTGAGCTCCGTGGATACGCAGTATTTT. It specifies CASSLSSVDTQYF. The full variable domain, in which reference TRBV28 and TRBJ2-3 provide the parts outside the CDR3, is DVKVTQSSRYLVKRTGEKVFLECVQDMDHENMFWYRQDPGLGLRLIYFSYDVKMKEKGDIPEGYSVSREKKERFSLILESASTNQTSMYLCASSLSSVDTQYFGPGTRLTVL.

The chain has TRBV10-1 and TRBJ2-1, with D unclear. V was clipped by 0 bases and J by 15 bases, with 15 bases between them. The CDR3 is made up of 13 amino acids. CDR1 and CDR2 from the germline V gene are WNHNN and SYGVQD (reference sequence). This CDR3 is CASSESPGTDPFF. In nucleotides, the CDR3 is TGCGCCAGCAGTGAGTCCCCTGGTACTGATCCGTTCTTC.

This chain connects TRBV11-2 to TRBJ2-2; unclear D gene. With 0 bases removed from V and 4 bases from J, the gap between germline ends came to 6 bases. This CDR3 is built from 14 residues. Germline assignment: CDR1 SGHAT and CDR2 FQNNGV. For the CDR3, the DNA is TGTGCCAGCAGCTTAGATTCGGGCACCGGGGAGCTGTTTTTT. Protein sequence: CASSLDSGTGELFF.